This record looks at one T cell receptor (beta chain) sequence and its context. TCRdb's table, derived via immunoSEQ multiplex PCR, lists solely in-frame clones and lacks some. The table includes fewer than 120,000 clones, about 85% detected once. CDR1 and CDR2 (germline): SGHTA, FQGNSA. V was clipped by 8 bases and J by 1 base, with 21 bases between them. The CDR3 is 16 residues long. This entry comes from a study of T cell responses to AZD1222 COVID-19 vaccine. Study overall: Second doses at about 4 or about 12 weeks were pooled.

The specimen comprised peripheral blood, sampled on day 0 of AZD1222 vaccination. The sequence was obtained from an adult in good health. The chain joins TRBV7-2 to TRBJ2-7; tentative D call: TRBD2 (7 bases). CDR3 loop: CASAAGQAGASYEQYF. The CDR3, as DNA: TGTGCCAGCGCCGCGGGCCAGGCGGGGGCGTCCTACGAGCAGTACTTC.